Following are 19 T cell receptor beta chains from one sample sequenced in a study of cytomegalovirus exposure and HLA in healthy donors. A multiplex PCR was run with 60 Vbeta primers and 13 Jbeta primers. Clones were read by immunoSEQ multiplex PCR, and TCRdb kept only the in-frame ones, dropping some. The table has roughly 100,000 clones, about 80% seen once; the top ten hold roughly 2.1%. The sequenced material came from PBMCs. Receptor source: a man aged 30 to 45 in good health and CMV-seronegative.

This clone was observed once. The rearrangement uses TRBV18 and TRBJ2-1; perhaps TRBD2 as D (6 bases). Germline V gives CDR1 KGHSH, CDR2 LQKENI. V gave up 3 bases and J gave up 5 bases, with 14 bases separating them. There are 15 residues in the CDR3. The CDR3 region has the DNA TGTGCCAGCTCACCCACACTAGCACAAGACAATGAGCAGTTCTTC. It translates to CASSPTLAQDNEQFF.

The CDR3 loop reads CASSVPGQLYEQYF. The CDR3 coding sequence is TGTGCCAGTAGCGTTCCGGGACAGTTATACGAGCAGTACTTC. This chain connects TRBV19 to TRBJ2-7; 7 bases agree with TRBD1. This CDR3 is 14 amino acids long. The trim removed 6 bases at V and 4 bases at J, leaving 9 bases unmatched. Germline-derived CDR1 and CDR2 are LNHDA and SQIVND (reference sequence). The full variable domain, rest sourced from reference TRBV19 and TRBJ2-7, is DGGITQSPKYLFRKEGQNVTLSCEQNLNHDAMYWYRQDPGQGLRLIYYSQIVNDFQKGDIAEGYSVSREKKESFPLTVTSAQKNPTAFYLCASSVPGQLYEQYFGPGTRLTVT.

The V gene is TRBV6-5, the J gene TRBJ1-1, with 8 bases fitting TRBD1. The CDR3 covers 15 residues. CDR1 and CDR2 (germline): MNHEY, SVGAGI. Trimming took 2 bases from V and 7 from J; bases not matched to a gene: 9. Here the CDR3 DNA reads TGTGCCAGCAGTTACAGCACCAGGGGGCTCATTGAAGCTTTCTTT. Its translation: CASSYSTRGLIEAFF.

The chain combines TRBV18 with TRBJ2-7; possible D gene TRBD1, 5 bases. Germline V gene sequence: CDR1 KGHSH, CDR2 LQKENI. Deletions cut 3 bases from V and 6 bases from J, with 15 bases between. This CDR3 comprises 14 residues. The CDR3 sequence: CASSPPAGFGEQYF. DNA of the CDR3: TGTGCCAGCTCACCTCCGGCAGGGTTTGGCGAGCAGTACTTC.

This chain links TRBV6-6 with TRBJ1-5; 7 nucleotides line up with TRBD1. From germline, CDR1 is MNHNY and CDR2 SVGAGI (reference sequence). CDR3 length: 16 amino acids. The junction had 13 bases not matched to a gene; V was cut back by 7 bases and J by 4 bases. As DNA, the CDR3 is TGTGCCAGCAACTTCCCAAGGGGGACAGATAATCAGCCCCAGCATTTT. It yields the protein CASNFPRGTDNQPQHF.

The J gene is TRBJ1-6, the V gene TRBV2, with a weak D call TRBD1 (6 bases). V was clipped by 7 bases and J by 4 bases, with 14 bases between them. In germline, CDR1 is SNHLY, CDR2 FYNNEI. The CDR3 sequence is 15 residues long. CDR3 DNA sequence: TGTGCCAGCACCCTAGGACAGCCTTATAATTCACCCCTCCACTTT. Translating it yields CASTLGQPYNSPLHF.

The V call is TRBV7-9, the J call TRBJ2-7; possible D gene TRBD1, 6 bases. Between the trimmed V and J ends, which lost 6 bases and 3 bases, there was a span of 21 bases. This CDR3 is built from 16 residues. Germline CDR1 SEHNR, CDR2 FQNEAQ (reference sequence). CDR3 sequence reads: CASSPPPGTSGYEQYF. DNA of the CDR3: TGTGCCAGCAGTCCGCCACCCGGGACATCGGGCTACGAGCAGTACTTC.

This rearrangement joins TRBV7-9 to TRBJ1-2; the match to TRBD1 covers 7 bases. The ends lost 3 bases at V and 7 bases at J; junction bases unmatched: 5. CDR1 is SEHNR and CDR2 is FQNEAQ in the germline V gene (reference sequence). The CDR3 spans 13 residues. This chain's CDR3 is CASSFIQGSGYTF. CDR3 DNA sequence: TGTGCCAGCAGCTTTATACAGGGGTCTGGCTACACCTTC.

CDR3 in amino acids: CAGRGGANTGELFF. The CDR3, as DNA: TGTGCCGGTCGTGGGGGGGCGAACACCGGGGAGCTGTTTTTT. V and J are TRBV6-6 and TRBJ2-2; 7 bases align to TRBD2. The V gene's germline CDR1 is MNHNY and CDR2 SVGAGI (reference sequence). This CDR3 contains 14 residues. V dropped 11 bases and J dropped 0; count of bases not matched to a gene: 6.

The gene calls are TRBV5-1 and TRBJ2-6, with 12 bases that match TRBD2. The CDR3 totals 19 residues. J lost 4 bases, V lost 2 bases, and 10 bases had no gene match. The germline gives CDR1 SGHRS, CDR2 YFSETQ. CDR3 sequence: CASSFLAGGLGAGANVLTF. CDR3 DNA sequence: TGCGCCAGCAGCTTCCTAGCGGGAGGGCTAGGGGCGGGGGCCAACGTCCTGACTTTC. The full variable domain, with the rest looked up from reference TRBV5-1 and TRBJ2-6, is KAGVTQTPRYLIKTRGQQVTLSCSPISGHRSVSWYQQTPGQGLQFLFEYFSETQRNKGNFPGRFSGRQFSNSRSEMNVSTLELGDSALYLCASSFLAGGLGAGANVLTFGAGSRLTVL.

The rearrangement links TRBV19 to TRBJ2-4; possibly TRBD2 for D (5 bases). The CDR3 covers 14 residues. CDR1 LNHDA and CDR2 SQIVND come from the germline V gene (reference sequence). Between the trimmed V and J ends, which lost 4 bases and 6 bases, there was a span of 13 bases. CDR3 region: CASSSRGQSNIQYF. In DNA, the CDR3 is TGTGCCAGTAGTAGTCGCGGGCAGTCAAACATTCAGTACTTC.

The J gene is TRBJ2-7, the V gene TRBV9; TRBD2 matches 7 bases. Trimming cost V 4 bases and J 4 bases; bases outside gene matches: 14. The CDR3 consists of 16 residues. Germline assignment: CDR1 SGDLS and CDR2 YYNGEE. The CDR3, as DNA: TGTGCCAGCAGCCCCTCTAGCGGACGGGGTGGGTACGAGCAGTACTTC. This gives the protein CASSPSSGRGGYEQYF.

This clone occurred a few times. The V and J genes are TRBV21-1 and TRBJ1-1; the table's TRBD1 call for D was not verified on the DNA. TRBV21-1 is termed a pseudogene. The CDR3 runs 16 residues. The CDR3: CASRDRGLIRNTEAFF. CDR3 sequence (DNA): TGTGCCAGCCGGGACAGGGGTTTAATCCGGAACACTGAAGCTTTCTTT.

This clone has ten or more counts. The chain combines TRBV30 with TRBJ1-3; 7 nucleotides line up with TRBD1. CDR3 length: 16 residues. V lost 3 bases and J lost 0; bases outside the gene matches: 8. Per the germline V gene, CDR1 is GTSNPN and CDR2 is SVGIG (reference sequence). CDR3 region: CAWRGLGTASGNTIYF. The CDR3 nucleotides read TGTGCCTGGAGGGGCCTGGGGACAGCCTCTGGAAACACCATATATTTT.

J is TRBJ1-2 and V is TRBV2, with 7 bases identical to TRBD1. The CDR3 covers 14 residues. J was trimmed by 6 bases and V by 4 bases; bases with no gene match: 8. Germline values: CDR1 SNHLY, CDR2 FYNNEI. CDR3 loop: CASSGRQGRDGYTF. CDR3 in DNA: TGTGCCAGCAGTGGGAGACAGGGACGGGATGGCTACACCTTC.

The gene calls are TRBV29-1 and TRBJ2-5, with 7 bases lining up with TRBD1. The CDR3 totals 13 residues. Trimming cost V 6 bases and J 2 bases; bases outside gene matches: 6. Germline CDR1 SQVTM, CDR2 ANQGSEA. The CDR3 nucleotides read TGCAGCGTCCGGGACAGAATTCAAGAGACCCAGTACTTC. It specifies CSVRDRIQETQYF.

This chain joins TRBV7-2 and TRBJ2-5; D gene uncertain. The CDR3 is 15 amino acids. With 2 bases removed from V and 2 bases from J, the gap between germline ends came to 12 bases. Germline V CDR1 and CDR2: SGHTA, FQGNSA. Here the CDR3 DNA reads TGTGCCAGCAGCTTATCTATAGACATTCAAGAGACCCAGTACTTC. Residues: CASSLSIDIQETQYF.

The chain joins TRBV5-1 to TRBJ2-7; 10 bases are shared with TRBD2. Germline CDR1 SGHRS, CDR2 YFSETQ. This CDR3 has 21 residues. V trimming: 4 bases; J trimming: 1 base; junction bases outside the gene matches: 23. CDR3 coding DNA: TGCGCCAGCAGCCCCCCCGCCGGTCGCACTAGCGGGAAAAGTCTATCCTACGAGCAGTACTTC. Residues: CASSPPAGRTSGKSLSYEQYF.

The genes are TRBV5-4 and TRBJ2-5; perhaps TRBD1 as D (5 bases). The CDR3 is made up of 13 amino acids. Between the trimmed V and J ends, which lost 1 base and 3 bases, there was a span of 7 bases. CDR1 is SGHNT, CDR2 YYREEE, per germline (reference sequence). The CDR3 reads CASSLFREETQYF. In nucleotides, the CDR3 is TGTGCCAGCAGCTTGTTCAGGGAAGAGACCCAGTACTTC. The complete variable domain, with remaining parts taken from reference TRBV5-4 and TRBJ2-5, reads ETGVTQSPTHLIKTRGQQVTLRCSSQSGHNTVSWYQQALGQGPQFIFQYYREEENGRGNFPPRFSGLQFPNYSSELNVNALELDDSALYLCASSLFREETQYFGPGTRLLVL.